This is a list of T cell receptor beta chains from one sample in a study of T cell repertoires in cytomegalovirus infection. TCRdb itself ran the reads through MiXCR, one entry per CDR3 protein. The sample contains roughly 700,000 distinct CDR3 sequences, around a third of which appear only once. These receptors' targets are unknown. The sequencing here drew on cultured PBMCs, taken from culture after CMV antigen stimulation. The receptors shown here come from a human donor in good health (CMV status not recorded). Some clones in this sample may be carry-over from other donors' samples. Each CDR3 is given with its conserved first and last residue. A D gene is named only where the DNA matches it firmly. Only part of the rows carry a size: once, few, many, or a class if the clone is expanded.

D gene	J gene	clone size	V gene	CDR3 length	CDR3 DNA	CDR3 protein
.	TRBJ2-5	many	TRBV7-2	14	TGTGCCAGCAGCCCAATGAGGGACCAAGAGACCCAGTACTTC	CASSPMRDQETQYF
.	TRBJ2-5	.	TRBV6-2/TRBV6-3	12	TGTGCCAGCAGGGTCGGAGGAGAGACCCAGTACTTC	CASRVGGETQYF
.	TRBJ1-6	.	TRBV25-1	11	TGTGCCAGCAGTGAACGATCACCCCTCCACTTT	CASSERSPLHF
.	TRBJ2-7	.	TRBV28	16	TGTGCCAGCACTGCCCCCCCCGGACAAAGCACCTACGAGCAGTACTTC	CASTAPPGQSTYEQYF
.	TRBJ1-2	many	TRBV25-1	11	TGTGCCAGCAGCCCCGGCTATGGCTACACCTTC	CASSPGYGYTF
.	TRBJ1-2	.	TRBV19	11	TGTGCCAGTAGTATGGGAAATGGCTACACCTTC	CASSMGNGYTF
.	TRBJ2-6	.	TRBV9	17	TGTGCCAGCAGCGTAACCTCCTTTGGATCCGGGGCCAACGTCCTGACTTTC	CASSVTSFGSGANVLTF
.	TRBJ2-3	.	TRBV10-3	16	TGTGCCATCAAGCCAGCCGAGGCCGGGATCACAGATACGCAGTATTTT	CAIKPAEAGITDTQYF
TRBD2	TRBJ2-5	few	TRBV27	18	TGTGCCAGCAGTTCCTTTCCGGGACTAGCGGGACTCAGCGAGACCCAGTACTTC	CASSSFPGLAGLSETQYF
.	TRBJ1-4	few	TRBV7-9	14	TGTGCCAGCAGCAAGGGACGGCTTAATGAAAAACTGTTTTTT	CASSKGRLNEKLFF
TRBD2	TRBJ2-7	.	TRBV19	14	TGTGCCAGTAGTACTCTAGCGGGAGGCCACGAGCAGTACTTC	CASSTLAGGHEQYF
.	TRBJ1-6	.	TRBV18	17	TGTGCCAGCTCGCCACCGGTAGGGGTGGATTATAATTCACCCCTCCACTTT	CASSPPVGVDYNSPLHF
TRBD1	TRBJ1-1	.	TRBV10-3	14	TGTGCCACTCAAAACAGGGGACGAGACACTGAAGCTTTCTTT	CATQNRGRDTEAFF
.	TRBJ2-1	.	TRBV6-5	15	TGTGCCAGCCACGGCGCGAGACAGACTTACAATGAGCAGTTCTTC	CASHGARQTYNEQFF
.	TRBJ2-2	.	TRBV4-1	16	TGCGCCAGCAGCCAAGATGCTGGGGGTCTGGCCGGGGAGCTGTTTTTT	CASSQDAGGLAGELFF
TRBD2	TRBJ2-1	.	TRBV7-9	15	TGTGCCAGCAGCGCCCCAAGGTCACTAGCGTCTGAGCAGTTCTTC	CASSAPRSLASEQFF
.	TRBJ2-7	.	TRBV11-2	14	TGTGCCAGCAGCTGGGGACAAGGTACCTACGAGCAGTACTTC	CASSWGQGTYEQYF
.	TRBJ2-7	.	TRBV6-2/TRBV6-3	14	TGTGCCAGCAGTTACCGGGGGCTTTGGAATGAGCAGTACTTC	CASSYRGLWNEQYF
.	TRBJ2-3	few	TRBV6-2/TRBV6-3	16	TGTGCCAGCAGGGGACGGCCGGGGATTGGCACAGATACGCAGTATTTT	CASRGRPGIGTDTQYF
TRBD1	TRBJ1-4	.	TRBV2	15	TGTGCCAGCAGACGGGACAGACCAACTAATGAAAAACTGTTTTTT	CASRRDRPTNEKLFF
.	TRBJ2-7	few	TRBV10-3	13	TGTGCCTCCGGACAGGGAGGGGGCTACGAGCAGTACTTC	CASGQGGGYEQYF
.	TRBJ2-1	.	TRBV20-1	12	TGCAGTGCTAGTAAACAAGCGGCGGAGCAGTTCTTC	CSASKQAAEQFF
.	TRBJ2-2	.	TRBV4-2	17	TGTGCCAGCAGCCAAGATCCCCCAGCAGGACCGACCGGGGAGCTGTTTTTT	CASSQDPPAGPTGELFF
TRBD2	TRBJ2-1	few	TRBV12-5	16	TGTGCTAGTGGCCGACCGATTGGACTAGCGGCCAATGAGCAGTTCTTC	CASGRPIGLAANEQFF
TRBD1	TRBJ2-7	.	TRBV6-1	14	TGTGCCAGCTCTAACAGGGGGCCCTCCTACGAGCAGTACTTC	CASSNRGPSYEQYF
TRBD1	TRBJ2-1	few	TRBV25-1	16	TGTGCCAGCAGTGGCCCCGGGACAGGGGTATCCAATGAGCAGTTCTTC	CASSGPGTGVSNEQFF